This T cell receptor beta chain was observed in a study of molecular identifiers for immune sequencing clone quantification. TCRdb reanalysed the PCR reads using MiXCR and keeps one entry per CDR3 protein. Of some 590,000 distinct CDR3 sequences in the sample, about 25% were seen once. There are many counts of this clonotype. The V end was cut by 3 bases, the J end by 4 bases, with 9 bases between. Looked up from germline, CDR1 is SGHTA and CDR2 is FQGTGA. This CDR3 comprises 13 residues. The chain employs TRBV7-3 and TRBJ1-1; D call uncertain. Sequencing was performed on naive CD8+ T cells from blood, with Jurkat cell RNA spiked in. Subset meaning: FACS-sorted CD8+CD4-CCR7+CD45RA+ naive T cells. This clonotype originated in a human donor in good health. Some libraries in this study had Jurkat cell RNA spiked in. The CDR3 spells CASSFSGVTEAFF. CDR3 sequence (DNA): TGTGCCAGCAGCTTTTCCGGGGTCACTGAAGCTTTCTTT.